The 9 T cell receptor beta chains listed next were all sequenced from one sample in a study of blood T cell repertoires in COVID-19. Clones were sequenced by immunoSEQ multiplex PCR, and TCRdb holds only the in-frame ones, with some missing. This repertoire shows about 280,000 clones, 83% found once; its top ten account for 8% to 9.5%. Input material: peripheral blood. These receptor sequences come from a woman aged 45 to 65 who had recovered from COVID-19.

In this sample, this clone turned up once. This chain connects TRBV15 to TRBJ2-2, with D possibly being TRBD2 (6 bases). The CDR3 runs to 13 residues. Germline-derived CDR1 and CDR2 are LNHNV and YYDKDF (reference sequence). V was trimmed by 6 bases and J by 6 bases, leaving 11 bases between them. For the CDR3, the DNA is TGTGCCACCAGGAACTCGGGGGCCGGGGAGCTGTTTTTT. Protein product: CATRNSGAGELFF.

The J gene is TRBJ2-7, the V gene TRBV29-1; TRBD1 might be the D (6 bases). Germline lookup yields CDR1 SQVTM and CDR2 ANQGSEA. The CDR3 contains 12 residues. Trimming cost V 0 bases and J 3 bases, with 6 bases left between them. The CDR3, as DNA: TGCAGCGTTGAAGACAGGGGCTACGAGCAGTACTTC. Protein: CSVEDRGYEQYF.

The chain recombines TRBV29-1 with TRBJ2-2, with 12 nucleotides matching TRBD2. CDR3 length: 14 residues. Losses at the gene ends were 7 bases for V and 4 bases for J; bases not matched to a gene: 4. The V gene's germline CDR1 is SQVTM and CDR2 ANQGSEA. The CDR3 loop reads CSAPLAGGTGELFF. CDR3 nucleotide sequence: TGCAGCGCTCCACTAGCGGGAGGCACCGGGGAGCTGTTTTTT.

This clone has just one count. The V and J genes are TRBV4-2 and TRBJ1-1; D is perhaps TRBD1 (5 bases). The CDR3 extends over 15 amino acids. V lost 1 base to trimming and J lost 1 base, with 10 bases between them. Germline CDR1 and CDR2: LGHNA and YNFKEQ. As DNA, the CDR3 is TGTGCCAGCAGCCAAGCCAATACAGGGAACACTGAAGCTTTCTTT. Protein: CASSQANTGNTEAFF.

The chain has TRBV24-1 and TRBJ1-1, with 7 nucleotides matching TRBD1. Trimming removed 9 bases from V and 10 bases from J; junction bases left unmatched: 16. CDR1 and CDR2 from the germline V gene are KGHDR and SFDVKD. The CDR3 runs to 14 residues. Here the CDR3 DNA reads TGTGCCACCGGCGGAGGGGACGGGACAGAAGCAGCTTTCTTT. It specifies CATGGGDGTEAAFF.

The chain carries TRBV5-1 and TRBJ2-3; TRBD2 agrees at 12 bases. With 4 bases clipped from V and 5 bases from J, the junction kept 8 bases outside the gene matches. The CDR3 spans 16 residues. CDR1 and CDR2 (germline): SGHRS, YFSETQ. CDR3 DNA: TGCGCCAGCAGCGACCTAGCGGGGGGGCTTGGAGATACGCAGTATTTT. It encodes CASSDLAGGLGDTQYF.

This clone has just a few counts. This chain uses TRBV6-2 or TRBV6-3 with TRBJ2-7, with no clear D. The CDR3 is made up of 16 amino acids. CDR1 is MNHEY, CDR2 SVGEGT, per germline. Trimming took off 2 bases at V and 1 base at J, with 15 bases between the two ends. CDR3 in DNA: TGTGCCAGCAGTTACCCTTTGAGGCAGAGATCCTACGAGCAGTACTTC. Protein: CASSYPLRQRSYEQYF.

The chain uses TRBV5-4 and TRBJ1-2, with 8 bases that match TRBD1. Germline values: CDR1 SGHNT, CDR2 YYREEE (reference sequence). CDR3 size: 15 residues. The V gene end was trimmed by 0 bases and the J gene end by 4 bases; junction bases not matched to a gene: 5. The CDR3 region is CASSLGTGQAYGYTF. In DNA, the CDR3 is TGTGCCAGCAGCTTGGGGACGGGACAGGCCTATGGCTACACCTTC.

The chain links TRBV11-3 to TRBJ2-5, with TRBD2 identical over 7 bases. V was pared by 1 base and J by 2 bases, with 7 bases of the junction left unmatched. The germline V gene has CDR1 SGHNT and CDR2 YENEEA. The CDR3 loop spans 16 amino acids. This CDR3 is CASSLALGRVQETQYF. The CDR3 nucleotides are TGTGCCAGCAGCTTAGCCCTGGGGAGGGTTCAAGAGACCCAGTACTTC.